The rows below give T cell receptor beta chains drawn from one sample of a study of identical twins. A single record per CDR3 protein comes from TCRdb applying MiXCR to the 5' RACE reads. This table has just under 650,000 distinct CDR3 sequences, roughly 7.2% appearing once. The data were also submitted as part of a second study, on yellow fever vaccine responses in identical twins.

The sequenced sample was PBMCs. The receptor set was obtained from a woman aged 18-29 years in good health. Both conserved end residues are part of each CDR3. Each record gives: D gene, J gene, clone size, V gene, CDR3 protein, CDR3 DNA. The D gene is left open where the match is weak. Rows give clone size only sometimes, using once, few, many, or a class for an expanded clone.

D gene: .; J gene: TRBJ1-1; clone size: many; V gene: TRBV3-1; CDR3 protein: CASSQGSEAFF; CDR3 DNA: TGTGCCAGCAGCCAGGGTTCTGAAGCTTTCTTT
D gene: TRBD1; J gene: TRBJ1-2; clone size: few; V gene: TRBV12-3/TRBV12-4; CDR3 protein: CASSFKGQGPLYGYTF; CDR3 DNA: TGTGCCAGCAGTTTTAAAGGACAGGGCCCCTTGTATGGCTACACCTTC
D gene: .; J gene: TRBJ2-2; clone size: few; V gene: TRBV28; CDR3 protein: CASSLWTRGMLDTGELFF; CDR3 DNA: TGTGCCAGCAGTTTATGGACCCGGGGAATGCTGGACACCGGGGAGCTGTTTTTT
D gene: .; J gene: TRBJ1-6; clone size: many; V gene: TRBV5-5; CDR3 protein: CASSTDQNSPLHF; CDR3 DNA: TGTGCCAGCAGCACCGACCAGAATTCACCCCTCCACTTT
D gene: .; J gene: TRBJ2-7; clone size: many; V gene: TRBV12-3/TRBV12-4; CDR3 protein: CASSFVAGTYEQYF; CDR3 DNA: TGTGCCAGCAGTTTTGTCGCAGGAACCTACGAGCAGTACTTC
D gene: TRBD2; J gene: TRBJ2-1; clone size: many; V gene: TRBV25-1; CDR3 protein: CASSERESSYNEQFF; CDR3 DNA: TGTGCCAGCAGTGAGCGGGAGAGCTCCTACAATGAGCAGTTCTTC
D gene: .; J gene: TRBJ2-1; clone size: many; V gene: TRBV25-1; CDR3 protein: CASKSTGPPFEQFF; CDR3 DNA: TGTGCCAGCAAATCAACAGGGCCACCGTTTGAGCAGTTCTTC
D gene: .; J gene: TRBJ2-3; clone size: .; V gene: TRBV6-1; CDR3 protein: CASSPREPTDTQYF; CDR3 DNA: TGTGCCAGCAGTCCCCGGGAGCCCACAGATACGCAGTATTTT
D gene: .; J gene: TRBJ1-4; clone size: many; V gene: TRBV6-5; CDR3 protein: CASTTDELFF; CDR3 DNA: TGTGCCAGCACCACAGATGAACTGTTTTTT
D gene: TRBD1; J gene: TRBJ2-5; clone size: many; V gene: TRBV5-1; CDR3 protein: CASSQGTGGQETQYF; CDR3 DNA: TGCGCCAGCAGCCAAGGGACAGGGGGCCAAGAGACCCAGTACTTC
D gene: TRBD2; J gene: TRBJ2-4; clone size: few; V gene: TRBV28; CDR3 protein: CASSRGGANIQYF; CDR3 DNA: TGTGCCAGCTCTCGGGGGGGGGCGAACATTCAGTACTTC
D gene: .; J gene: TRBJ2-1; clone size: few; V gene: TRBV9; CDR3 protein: CASSVEASDYNEQFF; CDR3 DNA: TGTGCCAGCAGCGTAGAGGCCTCGGATTACAATGAGCAGTTCTTC
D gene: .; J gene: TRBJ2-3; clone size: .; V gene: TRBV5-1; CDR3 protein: CASSYDRYTDTQYF; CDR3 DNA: TGCGCCAGCAGCTACGACAGATACACAGATACGCAGTATTTT
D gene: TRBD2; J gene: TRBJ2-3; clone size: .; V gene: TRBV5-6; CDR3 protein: CASSLNRLAGGITDTQYF; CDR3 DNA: TGTGCCAGCAGCTTGAATCGCCTAGCGGGGGGAATCACAGATACGCAGTATTTT
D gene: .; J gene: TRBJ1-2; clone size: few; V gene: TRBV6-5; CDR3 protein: CASSYSPSSLGGYTF; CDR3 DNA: TGTGCCAGCAGTTACTCTCCCTCCTCACTCGGGGGCTACACCTTC
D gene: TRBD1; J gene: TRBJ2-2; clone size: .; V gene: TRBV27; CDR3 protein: CASSQTGTAELFF; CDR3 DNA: TGTGCCAGCAGTCAAACCGGGACAGCGGAGCTGTTTTTT
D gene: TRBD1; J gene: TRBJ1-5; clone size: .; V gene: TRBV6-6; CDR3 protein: CAIQGSRSQPQHF; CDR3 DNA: TGTGCGATACAGGGGTCGAGGAGTCAGCCCCAGCATTTT
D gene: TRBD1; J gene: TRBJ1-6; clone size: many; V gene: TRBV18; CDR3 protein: CASSRDRDSPLHF; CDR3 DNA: TGTGCCAGCTCACGGGACAGGGATTCACCCCTCCACTTT
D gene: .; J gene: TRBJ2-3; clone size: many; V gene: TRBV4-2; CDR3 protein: CASSQGEGDTDTQYF; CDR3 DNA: TGTGCCAGCAGCCAAGGAGAGGGGGACACAGATACGCAGTATTTT
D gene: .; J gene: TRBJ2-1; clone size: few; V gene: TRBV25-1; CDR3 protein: CASSETTSQFF; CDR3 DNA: TGTGCCAGCAGTGAGACGACTTCTCAGTTCTTC
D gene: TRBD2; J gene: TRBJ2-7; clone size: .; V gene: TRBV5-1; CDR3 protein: CASSLGLAGSGEQYF; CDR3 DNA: TGCGCCAGCAGCTTGGGGTTAGCGGGATCGGGTGAGCAGTACTTC
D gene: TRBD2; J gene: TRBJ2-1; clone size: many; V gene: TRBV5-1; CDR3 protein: CASSQEETSPNEQFF; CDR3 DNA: TGCGCCAGCAGCCAGGAGGAGACTAGCCCCAATGAGCAGTTCTTC
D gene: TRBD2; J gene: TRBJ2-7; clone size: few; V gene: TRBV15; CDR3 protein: CATSTTSGFNYEQYF; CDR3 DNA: TGTGCCACCAGCACCACTAGCGGATTCAACTACGAGCAGTACTTC
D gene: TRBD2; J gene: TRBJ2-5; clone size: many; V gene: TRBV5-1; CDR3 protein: CASSSRGGPEETQYF; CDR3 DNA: TGCGCCAGCAGCTCGCGGGGGGGCCCTGAAGAGACCCAGTACTTC
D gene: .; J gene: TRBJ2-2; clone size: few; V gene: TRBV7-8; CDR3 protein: CASSLRAGANTGELFF; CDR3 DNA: TGTGCCAGCAGCTTAAGGGCGGGGGCCAACACCGGGGAGCTGTTTTTT
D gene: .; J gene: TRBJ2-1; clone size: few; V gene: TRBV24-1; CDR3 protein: CATSDFRSGFNEQFF; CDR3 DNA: TGTGCCACCAGTGATTTTAGGTCCGGCTTCAATGAGCAGTTCTTC
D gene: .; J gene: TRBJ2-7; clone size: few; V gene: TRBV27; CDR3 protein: CASSPVYEQYF; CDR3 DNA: TGTGCCAGCAGTCCCGTCTACGAGCAGTACTTC
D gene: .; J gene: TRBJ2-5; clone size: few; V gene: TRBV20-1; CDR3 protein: CSARLQEYQETQYF; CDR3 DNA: TGCAGTGCGAGGCTACAGGAGTACCAAGAGACCCAGTACTTC
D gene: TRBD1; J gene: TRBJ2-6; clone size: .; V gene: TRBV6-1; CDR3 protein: CASRSTSTGKISGANVLTF; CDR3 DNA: TGTGCCAGCAGGAGCACGTCGACAGGGAAGATCTCTGGGGCCAACGTCCTGACTTTC
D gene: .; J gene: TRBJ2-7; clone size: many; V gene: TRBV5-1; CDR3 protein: CASSLQSSEQYF; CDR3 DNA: TGCGCCAGCAGCTTGCAGAGTTCCGAGCAGTACTTC
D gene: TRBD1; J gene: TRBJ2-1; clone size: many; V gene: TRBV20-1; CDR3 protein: CSASLGDRGYNEQFF; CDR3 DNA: TGCAGTGCTAGTTTAGGGGACAGGGGCTACAATGAGCAGTTCTTC
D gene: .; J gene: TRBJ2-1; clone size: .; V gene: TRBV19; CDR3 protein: CASSIGLAYNEQFF; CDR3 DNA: TGTGCCAGTAGTATAGGACTAGCCTACAATGAGCAGTTCTTC
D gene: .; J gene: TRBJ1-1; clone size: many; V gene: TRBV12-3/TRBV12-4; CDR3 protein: CASSLASDSNTEAFF; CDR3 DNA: TGTGCCAGCAGTTTAGCGTCGGACTCTAACACTGAAGCTTTCTTT
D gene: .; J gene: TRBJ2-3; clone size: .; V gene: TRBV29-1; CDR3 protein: CSLRFALSGTDTQYF; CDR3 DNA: TGCAGCTTACGGTTCGCCCTCTCAGGTACAGATACGCAGTATTTT
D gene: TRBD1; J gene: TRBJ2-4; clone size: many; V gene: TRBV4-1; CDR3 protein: CASSRLGTGALDIQYF; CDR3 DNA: TGCGCCAGCAGCCGTTTAGGGACAGGGGCGTTGGACATTCAGTACTTC
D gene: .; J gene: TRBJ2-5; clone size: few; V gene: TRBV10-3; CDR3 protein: CAIRPGSGQETQYF; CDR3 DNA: TGTGCCATCAGACCAGGGTCCGGCCAAGAGACCCAGTACTTC
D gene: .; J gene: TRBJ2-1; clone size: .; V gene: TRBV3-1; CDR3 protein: CASRDWDDSYNEQFF; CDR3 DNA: TGTGCCAGCAGGGACTGGGATGACTCCTACAATGAGCAGTTCTTC
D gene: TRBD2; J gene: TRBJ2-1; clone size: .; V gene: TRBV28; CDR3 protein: CASSLLGGSRNEQFF; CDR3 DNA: TGTGCCAGCAGCCTCTTGGGGGGGTCCCGGAATGAGCAGTTCTTC
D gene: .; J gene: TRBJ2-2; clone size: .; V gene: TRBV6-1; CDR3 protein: CASLPDRDGDTGELFF; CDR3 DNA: TGTGCCAGCCTACCGGACAGAGACGGGGACACCGGGGAGCTGTTTTTT
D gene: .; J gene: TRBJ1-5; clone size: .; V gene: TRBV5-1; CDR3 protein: CASSFGGTGNQPQHF; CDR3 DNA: TGCGCCAGCAGCTTTGGGGGGACGGGTAATCAGCCCCAGCATTTT
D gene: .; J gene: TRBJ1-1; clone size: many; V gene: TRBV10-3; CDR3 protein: CAISETGGTEAFF; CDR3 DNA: TGTGCCATCAGCGAGACTGGTGGCACTGAAGCTTTCTTT
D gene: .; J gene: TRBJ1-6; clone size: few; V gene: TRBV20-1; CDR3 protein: CSPDAGESPLHF; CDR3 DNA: TGCAGCCCTGACGCGGGGGAATCACCCCTCCACTTT
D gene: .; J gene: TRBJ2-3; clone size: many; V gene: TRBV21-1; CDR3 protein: CASTARSQRVTDTQYF; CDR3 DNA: TGTGCCAGCACCGCAAGGTCCCAGAGGGTAACAGATACGCAGTATTTT
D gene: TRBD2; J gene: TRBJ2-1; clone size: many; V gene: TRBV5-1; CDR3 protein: CASSTGLAARYNEQFF; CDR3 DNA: TGCGCCAGCAGCACCGGACTAGCAGCACGCTACAATGAGCAGTTCTTC
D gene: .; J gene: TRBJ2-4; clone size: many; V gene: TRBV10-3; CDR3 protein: CAISERALHIQYF; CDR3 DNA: TGTGCCATCAGTGAAAGGGCATTGCACATTCAGTACTTC
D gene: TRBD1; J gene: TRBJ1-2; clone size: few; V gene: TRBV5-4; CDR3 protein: CASNQKQGIDGGYTF; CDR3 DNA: TGTGCCAGCAACCAAAAACAGGGGATCGATGGAGGCTACACCTTC
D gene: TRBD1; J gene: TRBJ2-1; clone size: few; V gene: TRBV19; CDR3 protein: CASSIGGQGAVDEQFF; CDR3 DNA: TGTGCCAGTAGTATAGGGGGACAGGGGGCGGTGGATGAGCAGTTCTTC
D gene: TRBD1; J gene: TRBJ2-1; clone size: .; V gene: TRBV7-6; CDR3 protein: CASSLGTGAPYNEQFF; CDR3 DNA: TGTGCCAGCAGCTTAGGGACAGGGGCGCCTTACAATGAGCAGTTCTTC
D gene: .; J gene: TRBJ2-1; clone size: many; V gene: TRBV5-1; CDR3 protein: CASSGAWDADNEQFF; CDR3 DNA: TGCGCCAGCAGCGGGGCGTGGGACGCCGACAATGAGCAGTTCTTC
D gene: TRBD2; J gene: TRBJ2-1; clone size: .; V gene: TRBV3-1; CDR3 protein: CASSQLAGGQWREQFF; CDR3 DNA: TGTGCCAGCAGCCAGTTAGCGGGAGGGCAATGGCGTGAGCAGTTCTTC
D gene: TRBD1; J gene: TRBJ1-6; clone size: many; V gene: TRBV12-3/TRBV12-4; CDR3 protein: CASSLTGQIYNSPLHF; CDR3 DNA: TGTGCCAGCAGTTTGACGGGACAGATCTATAATTCACCCCTCCACTTT
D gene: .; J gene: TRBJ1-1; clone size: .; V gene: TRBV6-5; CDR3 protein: CASRSNRPEAFF; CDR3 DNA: TGTGCCAGCAGGTCTAATCGACCTGAAGCTTTCTTT
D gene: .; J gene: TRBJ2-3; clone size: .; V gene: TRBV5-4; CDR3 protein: CASSSGTVTDTQYF; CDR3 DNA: TGTGCCAGCAGCTCTGGGACTGTCACAGATACGCAGTATTTT
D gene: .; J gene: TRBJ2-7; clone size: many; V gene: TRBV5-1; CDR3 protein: CASKRTIGLPSYEQYF; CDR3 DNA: TGCGCCAGCAAACGAACGATCGGACTACCCTCCTACGAGCAGTACTTC